A single sample is the source of the 17 T cell receptor beta chains below, sequenced in a study of human T cells and chemical hapten exposure. TCRdb fed the RACE reads into MiXCR, producing one record per CDR3 protein. The sample carries about 80,000 distinct CDR3 sequences, roughly 15% recorded once. Indicated time point: pre-sensitization, week 0. Documented treatment: therapeutic diphenylcyclopropenone sensitization with weekly scalp DPC. The sample here was whole blood, taken in connection with sensitization to the hapten diphenylcyclopropenone (DPC). All receptors come from a woman between 50 and 59 years old with alopecia areata. Some clones in this sample may be carry-over from other donors' samples.

J is TRBJ1-2 and V is TRBV6-2 or TRBV6-3, with 12 bases matching TRBD1. V shed 2 bases, J shed 6 bases, and the junction held 4 bases outside the gene matches. CDR3 length: 15 amino acids. Germline CDR1 MNHEY, CDR2 SVGEGT. In DNA form, the CDR3 reads TGTGCCAGCAGTTACGGGACAGGGGGCTCTCATGGCTACACCTTC. Protein sequence: CASSYGTGGSHGYTF.

This clonotype was seen many times. The chain joins TRBV5-5 to TRBJ1-4; D is unresolved. This CDR3 comprises 14 residues. Trimming removed 5 bases at V and 3 bases at J, with 11 bases between. Germline assignment: CDR1 SGHKS and CDR2 YYEKEE (reference sequence). For the CDR3, the DNA is TGTGCCAGCAGTTTCCGGGCATCTAATGAAAAACTGTTTTTT. Translation gives CASSFRASNEKLFF. Full variable domain (outside the CDR3, taken from reference TRBV5-5 and TRBJ1-4): DAGVTQSPTHLIKTRGQQVTLRCSPISGHKSVSWYQQVLGQGPQFIFQYYEKEERGRGNFPDRFSARQFPNYSSELNVNALLLGDSALYLCASSFRASNEKLFFGSGTQLSVL.

The V gene is TRBV4-3, the J gene TRBJ2-1, with TRBD2 as a possible D gene (6 bases). The CDR3 covers 15 residues. Trimming removed 0 bases from V and 6 bases from J, with 12 bases in between. Germline V gives CDR1 LGHNA, CDR2 YSLEER. CDR3 nucleotides: TGCGCCAGCAGCCAAGAAGGTGGGGGGATCAATGAGCAGTTCTTC. This gives the protein CASSQEGGGINEQFF.

V usage is TRBV6-2 or TRBV6-3 and J usage is TRBJ2-7; maybe TRBD2 (6 bases). CDR3 length: 12 residues. Germline V gene data show CDR1 as MNHEY and CDR2 as SVGEGT. Trimming shortened V by 5 bases and J by 2 bases, and 7 bases separated the two germline ends. In DNA form, the CDR3 reads TGTGCCAGCAGTGCGGGGCCCTACGAGCAGTACTTC. It translates to CASSAGPYEQYF.

This sequence joins TRBV6-5 and TRBJ2-7; TRBD1 matches at 10 bases. Germline V CDR1 and CDR2: MNHEY, SVGAGI. This CDR3 region has 16 residues. V gave up 4 bases and J gave up 7 bases; unmatched junction bases: 13. CDR3 amino acids: CASSSRSGTGAREQYF. The CDR3 DNA reads as TGTGCCAGCAGTTCCAGGTCGGGGACAGGGGCGCGGGAGCAGTACTTC.

The chain uses TRBV6-1 and TRBJ1-1; D not resolved. Trimming took off 8 bases at V and 0 bases at J, with 10 bases between the two ends. Germline V CDR1 and CDR2: MNHNS, SASEGT. The CDR3 consists of 13 residues. CDR3 nucleotides: TGTGCCAGCCGACACGATTTGAACACTGAAGCTTTCTTT. Amino acids: CASRHDLNTEAFF.

The sample holds a few counts of this clonotype. The chain recombines TRBV9 with TRBJ1-1; the D is unclear. Germline lookup yields CDR1 SGDLS and CDR2 YYNGEE. CDR3 length: 10 residues. V was clipped by 6 bases and J by 6 bases, with 6 bases between them. Here the CDR3 DNA reads TGTGCCAGCAAGTCGCCTGAAGCTTTCTTT. Amino acids: CASKSPEAFF.

The chain couples TRBV3-1 to TRBJ1-5; no reliable D call. CDR3 length: 14 residues. V lost 3 bases, J lost 5 bases, and 11 bases lay in between. Per the germline V gene, CDR1 is LGHDT and CDR2 is YNNKEL (reference sequence). The CDR3 protein is CASSHPGIDQPQHF. CDR3 sequence (DNA): TGTGCCAGCAGCCACCCGGGGATTGATCAGCCCCAGCATTTT.

Notes on this clonotype: An end of the junction does not agree with germline; a read error may underlie this. The V gene is TRBV9, the J gene TRBJ2-2, with 9 bases lining up with TRBD1. The CDR3 is 16 amino acids. Germline CDR1 reads SGDLS; CDR2 reads YYNGEE. CDR3 sequence (DNA): TGTACCAGCTCGATCCACGGGACAGGGTACACCGGGGAGCTGTTTTTT. It encodes CTSSIHGTGYTGELFF.

The genes are TRBV12-3 or TRBV12-4 and TRBJ2-7; possible D gene TRBD2, 6 bases. The CDR3 contains 14 residues. Trimming removed 0 bases at V and 0 bases at J, with 6 bases between. This CDR3 reads CASSLAGGSYEQYF. The CDR3 DNA is TGTGCCAGCAGTTTAGCCGGGGGCTCCTACGAGCAGTACTTC.

This clonotype was seen a few times. J is TRBJ2-2 and V is TRBV5-1, with D perhaps TRBD1 or TRBD2 (5 bases each). Per the germline V gene, CDR1 is SGHRS and CDR2 is YFSETQ. The CDR3 has 17 amino acids. Trimming cost V 2 bases and J 2 bases, with 16 bases left between them. This chain's CDR3 is CASSLGPRDRNTGELFF. Here the CDR3 DNA reads TGCGCCAGCAGCTTAGGGCCTCGGGACCGAAACACCGGGGAGCTGTTTTTT.

This clonotype appeared a few times. The rearrangement uses TRBV6-2 or TRBV6-3 and TRBJ1-5; 10 positions agree with TRBD1. Germline V lookup: CDR1 MNHEY, CDR2 SVGEGT. This CDR3 is built from 15 residues. V trimming: 2 bases; J trimming: 6 bases; junction bases outside the gene matches: 4. Here the CDR3 DNA reads TGTGCCAGCAGTTACGGGACAGGGGCAAGTCAGCCCCAGCATTTT. It yields the protein CASSYGTGASQPQHF.

This chain links TRBV29-1 with TRBJ2-2; 7 nucleotides match TRBD1. Unmatched junction bases numbered 6, after V lost 3 bases and J lost 5 bases. In germline, CDR1 is SQVTM, CDR2 ANQGSEA. The CDR3 is made up of 14 amino acids. In nucleotides, the CDR3 is TGCAGCGTTGACGGCAGGGGGTCGACCGGGGAGCTGTTTTTT. Encoded protein: CSVDGRGSTGELFF.

The chain employs TRBV5-1 and TRBJ1-4; a possible D gene is TRBD1 (6 bases). The CDR3 covers 13 residues. V was pared by 5 bases and J by 8 bases, with 13 bases between. Germline V gives CDR1 SGHRS, CDR2 YFSETQ. CDR3: CASRRGVSEKLFF. As DNA, the CDR3 is TGCGCCAGCAGGAGGGGGGTTAGCGAAAAACTGTTTTTT.

The rearrangement joins TRBV11-2 to TRBJ2-1; no reliable D call. The germline CDR1 and CDR2 sequences are SGHAT and FQNNGV. The CDR3 is 13 residues long. V was pared by 1 base and J by 9 bases, with 10 bases between. The CDR3 here is CASSLGNHGEQFF. The CDR3 nucleotides read TGTGCCAGCAGCTTAGGGAACCACGGTGAGCAGTTCTTC.

This clonotype was detected only a few times. This chain uses TRBV7-6 with TRBJ2-7; possible D gene TRBD2, 7 bases. In germline, CDR1 is SGHVS, CDR2 FNYEAQ. V was shortened by 1 base and J by 5 bases, with 9 bases between the two germline ends. The length of the CDR3 is 13 residues. The CDR3 DNA sequence: TGTGCCAGCAGCTTAGGGGGGGGCGACGAGCAGTACTTC. Protein product: CASSLGGGDEQYF.

This clonotype was counted a few times. This chain connects TRBV6-2 or TRBV6-3 to TRBJ2-2, with 8 bases lining up with TRBD2. J gave up 7 bases and V 2 bases, and 6 bases lay outside the gene matches. The CDR3 is 15 amino acids. The germline V gene has CDR1 MNHEY and CDR2 SVGEGT. CDR3 region: CASSYVGRALGELFF. DNA of the CDR3: TGTGCCAGCAGTTACGTCGGGAGGGCCCTCGGGGAGCTGTTTTTT.